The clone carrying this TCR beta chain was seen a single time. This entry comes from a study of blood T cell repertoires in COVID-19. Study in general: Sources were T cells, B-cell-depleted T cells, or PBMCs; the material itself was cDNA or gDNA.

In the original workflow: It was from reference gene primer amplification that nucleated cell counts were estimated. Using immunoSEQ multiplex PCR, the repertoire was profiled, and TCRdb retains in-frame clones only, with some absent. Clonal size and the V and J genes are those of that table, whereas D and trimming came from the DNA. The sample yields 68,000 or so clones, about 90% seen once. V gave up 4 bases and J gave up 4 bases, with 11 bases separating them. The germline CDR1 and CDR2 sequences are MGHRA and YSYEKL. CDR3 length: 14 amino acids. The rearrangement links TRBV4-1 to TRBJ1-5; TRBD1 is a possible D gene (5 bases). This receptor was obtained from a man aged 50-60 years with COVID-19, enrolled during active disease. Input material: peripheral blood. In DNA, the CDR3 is TGCGCCAGCAGCCCCCTAAAGGGGAATCAGCCCCAGCATTTT. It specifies CASSPLKGNQPQHF.